This T cell receptor beta chain is from a study of blood T cell repertoires in COVID-19. Here immunoSEQ multiplex PCR was the method, and the copy in TCRdb shows in-frame clones only, minus some. The top ten clones hold more than 1.4% of a sample with about 200,000 clones, about 90% of them seen once. Sequencing input: peripheral blood. The clonotype comes from a man aged 18 to 30 with active or convalescent COVID-19.

In nucleotides, the CDR3 is TGCGCCAGCAGCCAAGGGGGGGAGAGGTCTGAAGCTTTCTTT. It codes for CASSQGGERSEAFF. The chain combines TRBV5-1 with TRBJ1-1, with D perhaps matching TRBD1 (6 bases). Looked up from germline, CDR1 is SGHRS and CDR2 is YFSETQ. The CDR3 runs to 14 residues. V lost 4 bases to trimming and J lost 6 bases, with 16 bases between them.